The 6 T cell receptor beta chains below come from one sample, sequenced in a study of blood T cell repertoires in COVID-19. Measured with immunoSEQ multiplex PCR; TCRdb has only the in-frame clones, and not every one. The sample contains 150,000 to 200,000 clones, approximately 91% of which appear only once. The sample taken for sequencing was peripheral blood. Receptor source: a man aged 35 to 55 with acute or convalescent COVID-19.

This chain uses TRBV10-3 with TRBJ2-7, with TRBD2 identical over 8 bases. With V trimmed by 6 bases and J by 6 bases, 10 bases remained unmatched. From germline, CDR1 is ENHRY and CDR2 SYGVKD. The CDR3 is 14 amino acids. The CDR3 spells CAISPGGTFGEQYF. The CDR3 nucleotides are TGTGCCATCAGCCCGGGGGGGACCTTTGGCGAGCAGTACTTC.

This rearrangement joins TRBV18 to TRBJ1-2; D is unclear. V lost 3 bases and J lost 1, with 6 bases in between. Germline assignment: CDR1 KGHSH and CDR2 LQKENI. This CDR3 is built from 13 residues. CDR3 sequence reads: CASSPPVNYGYTF. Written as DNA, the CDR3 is TGTGCCAGCTCACCCCCGGTTAACTATGGCTACACCTTC. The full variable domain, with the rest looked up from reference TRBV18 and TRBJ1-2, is NAGVMQNPRHLVRRRGQEARLRCSPMKGHSHVYWYRQLPEEGLKFMVYLQKENIIDESGMPKERFSAEFPKEGPSILRIQQVVRGDSAAYFCASSPPVNYGYTFGSGTRLTVV.

CDR3 DNA: TGTGCCACCAGCAGAGAAAGCAACTATGGCTACACCTTC. Translated, it gives CATSRESNYGYTF. This rearrangement joins TRBV15 to TRBJ1-2; D not certain. Germline CDR1 reads LNHNV; CDR2 reads YYDKDF (reference sequence). The CDR3 runs to 13 residues. Between the trimmed V and J ends, which lost 0 bases and 2 bases, there was a span of 4 bases.

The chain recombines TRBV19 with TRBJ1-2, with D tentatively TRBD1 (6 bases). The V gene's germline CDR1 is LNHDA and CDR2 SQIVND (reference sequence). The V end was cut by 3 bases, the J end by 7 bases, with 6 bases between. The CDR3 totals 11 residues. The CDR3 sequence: CASSIRGGYTF. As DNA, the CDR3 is TGTGCCAGTAGTATCAGGGGTGGCTACACCTTC. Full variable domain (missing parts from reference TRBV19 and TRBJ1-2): DGGITQSPKYLFRKEGQNVTLSCEQNLNHDAMYWYRQDPGQGLRLIYYSQIVNDFQKGDIAEGYSVSREKKESFPLTVTSAQKNPTAFYLCASSIRGGYTFGSGTRLTVV.

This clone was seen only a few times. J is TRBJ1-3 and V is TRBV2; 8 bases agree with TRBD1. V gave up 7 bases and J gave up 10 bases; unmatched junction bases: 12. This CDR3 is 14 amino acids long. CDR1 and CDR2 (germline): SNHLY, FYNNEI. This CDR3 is CASTPRGPSRTIYF. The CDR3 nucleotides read TGTGCCAGCACTCCCAGGGGGCCCTCCCGAACCATATATTTT.

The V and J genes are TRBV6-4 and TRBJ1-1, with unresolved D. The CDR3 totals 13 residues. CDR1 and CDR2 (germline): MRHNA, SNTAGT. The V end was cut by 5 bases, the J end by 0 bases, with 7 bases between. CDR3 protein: CASSQKVNTEAFF. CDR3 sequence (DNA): TGTGCCAGCAGTCAGAAAGTGAACACTGAAGCTTTCTTT.